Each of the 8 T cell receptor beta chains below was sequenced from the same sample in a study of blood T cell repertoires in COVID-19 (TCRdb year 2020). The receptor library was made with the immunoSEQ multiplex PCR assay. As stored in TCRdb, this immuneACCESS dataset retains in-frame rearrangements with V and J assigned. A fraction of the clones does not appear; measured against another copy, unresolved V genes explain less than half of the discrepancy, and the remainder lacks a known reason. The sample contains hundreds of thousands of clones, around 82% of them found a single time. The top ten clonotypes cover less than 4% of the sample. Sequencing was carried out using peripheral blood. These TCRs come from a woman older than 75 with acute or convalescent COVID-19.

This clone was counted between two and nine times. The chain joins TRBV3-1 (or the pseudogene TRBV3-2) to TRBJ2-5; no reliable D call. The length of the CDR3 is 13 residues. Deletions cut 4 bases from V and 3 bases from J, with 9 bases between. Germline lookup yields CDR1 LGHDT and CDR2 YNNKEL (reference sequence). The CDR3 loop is CASSLVPEETQYF. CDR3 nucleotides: TGTGCCAGCAGCCTAGTCCCTGAAGAGACCCAGTACTTC.

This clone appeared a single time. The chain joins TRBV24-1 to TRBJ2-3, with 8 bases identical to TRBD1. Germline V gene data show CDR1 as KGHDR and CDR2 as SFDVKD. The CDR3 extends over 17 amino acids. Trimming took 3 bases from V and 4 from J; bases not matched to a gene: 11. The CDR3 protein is CATSDPPGQGAPDTQYF. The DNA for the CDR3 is TGTGCCACCAGTGATCCACCCGGTCAGGGGGCCCCAGATACGCAGTATTTT.

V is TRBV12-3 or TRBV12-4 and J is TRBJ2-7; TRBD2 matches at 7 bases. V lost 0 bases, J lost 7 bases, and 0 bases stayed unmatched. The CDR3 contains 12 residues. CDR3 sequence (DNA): TGTGCCAGCAGTTTAGCGGGGGGGGAGCAGTACTTC. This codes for CASSLAGGEQYF.

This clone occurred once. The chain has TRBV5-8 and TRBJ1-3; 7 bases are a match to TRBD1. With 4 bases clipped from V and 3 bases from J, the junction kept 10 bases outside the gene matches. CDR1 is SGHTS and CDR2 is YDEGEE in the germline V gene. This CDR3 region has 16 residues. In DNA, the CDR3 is TGTGCCAGCAGCCTAAGACAGGGAAGCCTTGGAAACACCATATATTTT. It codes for CASSLRQGSLGNTIYF.

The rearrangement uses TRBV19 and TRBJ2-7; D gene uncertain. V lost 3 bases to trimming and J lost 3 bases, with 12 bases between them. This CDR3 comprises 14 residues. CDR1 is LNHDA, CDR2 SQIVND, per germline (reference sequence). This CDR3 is CASSIFTVNYEQYF. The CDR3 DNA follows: TGTGCCAGTAGTATCTTTACGGTGAACTACGAGCAGTACTTC.

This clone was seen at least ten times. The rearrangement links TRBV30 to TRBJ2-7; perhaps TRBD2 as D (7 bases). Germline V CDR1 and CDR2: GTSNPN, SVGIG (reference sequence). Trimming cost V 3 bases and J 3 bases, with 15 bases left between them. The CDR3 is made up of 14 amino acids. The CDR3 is CAWSGGRSGYEQYF. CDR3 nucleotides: TGTGCCTGGAGCGGGGGGCGCAGCGGCTACGAGCAGTACTTC. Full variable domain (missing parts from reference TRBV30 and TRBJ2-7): SQTIHQWPATLVQPVGSPLSLECTVEGTSNPNLYWYRQAAGRGLQLLFYSVGIGQISSEVPQNLSASRPQDRQFILSSKKLLLSDSGFYLCAWSGGRSGYEQYFGPGTRLTVT.

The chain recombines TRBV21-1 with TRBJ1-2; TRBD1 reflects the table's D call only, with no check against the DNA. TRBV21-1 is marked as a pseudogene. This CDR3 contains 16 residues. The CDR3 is CASRTKDAGGFHGYTF. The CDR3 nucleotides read TGTGCCAGCAGGACTAAGGATGCAGGGGGCTTTCATGGCTACACCTTC.

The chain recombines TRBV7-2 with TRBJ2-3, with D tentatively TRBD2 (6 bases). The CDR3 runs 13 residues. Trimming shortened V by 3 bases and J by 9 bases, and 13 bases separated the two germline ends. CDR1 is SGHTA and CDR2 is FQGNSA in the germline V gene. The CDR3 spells CASSLEPEGTQYF. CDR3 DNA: TGTGCCAGCAGCTTGGAACCGGAGGGAACGCAGTATTTT.